Only a few counts were recorded for the clone carrying this T cell receptor (beta chain). Through Arm-PCR of CDR3 regions and iRepertoire HTBI primers, TCR beta libraries were built. TCRdb reprocessed the multiplex PCR reads with MiXCR, giving one entry per CDR3 protein. This sample has 360,000 or so distinct CDR3 sequences, with approximately 23% found just once. The sample is drawn from a study of regulatory T cells in long-lasting Graves disease. Described time point: persistent/refractory GD, antithyroid drugs over 5 years with positive TRAb. PBMC RNA was the source of the TCR library. This sample comprised peripheral blood mononuclear cells (PBMCs), obtained when the disease was refractory, from a patient treated with antithyroid drugs. The clonotype was recovered from a woman aged 40 to 55 with Graves disease.

The CDR3 region is CASSETEERQYF. The CDR3 bases are TGCGCCAGCAGTGAGACGGAGGAAAGGCAGTACTTC. The chain employs TRBV10-1 and TRBJ2-7; a possible D gene is TRBD2 (5 bases). There are 12 residues in the CDR3. V was cut by 2 bases and J by 9 bases, with 11 bases left in between. Germline V gives CDR1 WNHNN, CDR2 SYGVQD (reference sequence).